Only one count was recorded for the clone carrying this T cell receptor beta chain. Its specificity is not known. These data originate in a study of OX40 agonist ivuxolimab in advanced cancers. Study overall: Three patients responded partially, comprising one with hepatocellular carcinoma and two with cutaneous melanoma. Findings of the study overall: Average numbers of expanded clones were greater in CD8+ T cells than in CD4+. At doses 0.1 to 3.0 mg/kg, CD4+ and CD8+ clones expanded.

The method was immunoSEQ multiplex PCR; TCRdb's version includes in-frame clones alone and lacks a portion of them. Of some 82,000 clones listed, around 88% are singletons. This receptor was obtained from an adult with an advanced solid tumor such as melanoma, head and neck, liver or kidney cancer. Sequenced material: CD4+ or CD8+ T cells sorted from blood, taken in a trial of the OX40 agonist ivuxolimab.

CDR3 in amino acids: CAIPLAGDNWFRETQYF. The DNA of the CDR3 is TGTGCCATACCACTAGCGGGAGATAACTGGTTTCGAGAGACCCAGTACTTC. This chain connects TRBV21-1 to TRBJ2-5; the table assigns TRBD2, which was not confirmed against the DNA. TRBV21-1 is a listed pseudogene. This CDR3 comprises 17 residues.